A selection of T cell receptor beta chains follows, all from one sample in a study of neoadjuvant anti-PD-1 for oral cavity cancer. Produced via immunoSEQ multiplex PCR; TCRdb's table is partial and in-frame only. The sample has about 15,000 clones, less than 80% seen once; the top ten hold 2% to 3%. The sample in question was PBMCs, obtained before nivolumab (anti-PD-1) treatment. Receptor source: a person aged 35-79 years with oral cavity squamous cell carcinoma. CDR3s include the opening cysteine and the closing phenylalanine or tryptophan. The order of the fields is V gene, J gene, clone size, D gene, CDR3 protein, CDR3 DNA. D genes are given only for firm matches. Clone sizes are given selectively: once, few, many, or a class where the clone is expanded.

v_call: TRBV19; j_call: TRBJ1-1; clone_size: few; d_call: -; cdr3_aa: CASNQFQGRGEAFF; cdr3_nt: TGTGCCAGCAATCAATTTCAGGGGCGGGGGGAAGCTTTCTTT
v_call: TRBV7-9; j_call: TRBJ2-2; clone_size: few; d_call: -; cdr3_aa: CASSPTSTGELFF; cdr3_nt: TGTGCCAGCAGCCCGACTAGCACCGGGGAGCTGTTTTTT
v_call: TRBV5-4; j_call: TRBJ2-3; clone_size: -; d_call: -; cdr3_aa: CASSPRRSSTDTQYF; cdr3_nt: TGTGCCAGCAGCCCGCGGCGATCTAGCACAGATACGCAGTATTTT
v_call: TRBV29-1; j_call: TRBJ2-1; clone_size: few; d_call: TRBD1; cdr3_aa: CSVEQGAGSYNEQFF; cdr3_nt: TGCAGCGTTGAACAGGGGGCAGGGTCCTACAATGAGCAGTTCTTC
v_call: TRBV11-3; j_call: TRBJ2-1; clone_size: -; d_call: -; cdr3_aa: CASSLVEGAVQFF; cdr3_nt: TGTGCCAGCAGCTTAGTGGAGGGGGCTGTGCAGTTCTTC
v_call: TRBV10-1; j_call: TRBJ2-1; clone_size: -; d_call: -; cdr3_aa: CASSESISGPSYNEQFF; cdr3_nt: TGCGCCAGCAGTGAGTCGATAAGCGGACCCTCCTACAATGAGCAGTTCTTC
v_call: TRBV19; j_call: TRBJ2-1; clone_size: -; d_call: -; cdr3_aa: CASSSAGGLASNEQFF; cdr3_nt: TGTGCCAGTAGTTCCGCCGGTGGGCTAGCGTCGAATGAGCAGTTCTTC
v_call: TRBV6-6; j_call: TRBJ2-3; clone_size: -; d_call: TRBD2; cdr3_aa: CASSHAGVGDTQYF; cdr3_nt: TGTGCCAGCAGTCACGCGGGGGTGGGGGATACGCAGTATTTT
v_call: TRBV19; j_call: TRBJ2-1; clone_size: -; d_call: -; cdr3_aa: CASRVALRPGNRGTDEQFF; cdr3_nt: TGTGCCAGTCGGGTCGCCCTCCGGCCGGGAAATAGGGGGACGGATGAGCAGTTCTTC
v_call: TRBV30; j_call: TRBJ2-5; clone_size: -; d_call: -; cdr3_aa: CAWSRADQETQYF; cdr3_nt: TGTGCCTGGAGTAGGGCAGATCAAGAGACCCAGTACTTC
v_call: TRBV28; j_call: TRBJ1-1; clone_size: -; d_call: TRBD1; cdr3_aa: CASLIPRGRATEAFF; cdr3_nt: TGTGCCAGCTTAATCCCCAGGGGGCGCGCCACTGAAGCTTTCTTT
v_call: TRBV13; j_call: TRBJ2-1; clone_size: -; d_call: -; cdr3_aa: CASSLVGSSYNEQFF; cdr3_nt: TGTGCCAGCAGCTTAGTGGGGAGCTCCTACAATGAGCAGTTCTTC
v_call: TRBV30; j_call: TRBJ1-1; clone_size: -; d_call: -; cdr3_aa: CACRTRAGGTEAFF; cdr3_nt: TGTGCCTGTCGAACCCGGGCGGGGGGCACTGAAGCTTTCTTT
v_call: TRBV7-2; j_call: TRBJ2-2; clone_size: -; d_call: -; cdr3_aa: CASSLNSQGTAGELFF; cdr3_nt: TGTGCCAGCAGCTTAAACTCCCAGGGAACAGCCGGGGAGCTGTTTTTT
v_call: TRBV5-1; j_call: TRBJ1-2; clone_size: -; d_call: TRBD1; cdr3_aa: CASSFNDRVRSYGYTF; cdr3_nt: TGCGCCAGCAGCTTCAACGACAGGGTGAGGAGCTATGGCTACACCTTC
v_call: TRBV6-1; j_call: TRBJ2-3; clone_size: -; d_call: -; cdr3_aa: CASSEGMDTQYF; cdr3_nt: TGTGCCAGCAGTGAAGGGATGGATACGCAGTATTTT
v_call: TRBV9; j_call: TRBJ2-5; clone_size: once; d_call: TRBD2; cdr3_aa: CASSVVSGRPQETQYF; cdr3_nt: TGTGCCAGCAGCGTAGTCAGCGGGAGGCCTCAAGAGACCCAGTACTTC